This T cell receptor beta chain emerged from a study of shared clonotypes between healthy human individuals. The data were produced by immunoSEQ multiplex PCR, yet TCRdb's version contains in-frame clones alone and is incomplete. Of about 2.1 million clones listed, under 95% were seen once; the top ten hold more than 1.5%. The CDR3 is 16 residues long. The germline CDR1 and CDR2 sequences are SEHNR and FQNEAQ (reference sequence). V lost 5 bases, J lost 3 bases, and 18 bases lay in between. Cells designated naive CD8 were CD45RO-negative and were positively selected for CCR7, with terminally differentiated effector memory CD45RA+ cells excluded.

The J gene is TRBJ2-3, the V gene TRBV7-9; D not certain. Sequences were obtained from naive CD8+ T cells from PBMCs. This sequence was found in a man younger than 30 in good health. Some clones in this sample may be carry-over from other donors' samples. CDR3 nucleotides: TGTGCCAGCAGCCCAGCCGGGCTCCAATTGACAGATACGCAGTATTTT. Translation gives CASSPAGLQLTDTQYF.